The count of the clone carrying this TCR beta chain is one. Antigen: not known. The same CDR3 arises from other DNA sequences in this sample as well. Division of CD4+ cells produced a CD45RA+ naive subset and a CD45RA-negative memory subset. The ends lost 4 bases at V and 2 bases at J; junction bases unmatched: 2. The CDR3 runs 13 residues. Germline lookup yields CDR1 SQVTM and CDR2 ANQGSEA. Splitting of each subset's genomic DNA was done evenly across several immunoSEQ plates. Produced via immunoSEQ multiplex PCR; TCRdb's table is partial and in-frame only. This sample yields over 2 million clones, of which around 92% are seen a single time; around 0.4% belongs to the top ten. This sample was taken from a study of shared clonotypes between healthy human individuals. Study summary: A donor's plate count was three for CD4 naive and three for CD4 memory; CD8 naive had two and CD8 memory one.

General study results and limits: An effect of sequencing depth on clonotype sharing among donors was expected.

This chain links TRBV29-1 with TRBJ1-1, with TRBD1 identical over 9 bases. The clonotype was recovered from a man aged 18 to 30 in good health. Some clones in this sample may be carry-over from other donors' samples. Sequencing was carried out using naive CD4+ T cells from PBMCs. Sample subset: CD45RA+ positively selected. The chain's CDR3 is CSVGQGVNTEAFF. CDR3 coding DNA: TGCAGCGTTGGACAGGGGGTAAACACTGAAGCTTTCTTT.